The source of this T cell receptor beta chain is a study of tissue T cells after allogeneic stem cell transplantation. Study conclusions and caveats: Which tissue TCRs were alloreactive or antigen-specific was not determined. Some clones might be persisting host cells. Within patients, tissue anatomy strongly shaped TCR repertoire composition.

Time point specified: mouse harvest day 14 after allogeneic transplant. Each mouse received 10^7 T-cell-depleted marrow cells plus 10^6 splenic CD5+ T cells by tail vein. Measured with immunoSEQ multiplex PCR; TCRdb has only the in-frame clones, and not every one. The sample records approximately 4,500 clones, approximately 45% being singletons. By sample share, this clone is large. Antigen: not known. Any gene name here is a mouse gene name. This sequence was found in a female BALB/c mouse given C57BL/6 T cells with graft-versus-host disease after an allogeneic hematopoietic cell transplant. The specimen sequenced was lymph node tissue.

The CDR3 bases that were read are TGTGCTAGCAGTTTAAGGGGCCAAGACACCCAGTAC. Protein product: CASSLRGQDTQY. From start to end, the CDR3 is CASSLRGQDTQYF. This sequence joins TRBV29 and TRBJ2-5; a weak D match, TRBD1 (5 bases). The read ends 1 residue shy of where the CDR3 ends; the end is completed using the germline J gene. The CDR3 sequence is 13 residues long. V lost 2 bases and J lost 2, with 5 bases in between. Germline CDR1 and CDR2: MSHET and SYDVDS.